This TCR beta chain is drawn from a study of shared clonotypes between healthy human individuals. Notes on the study in general: Memory subsets generally showed lower estimated richness than naive subsets.

Using immunoSEQ multiplex PCR, the repertoire was profiled, and TCRdb retains in-frame clones only, with some absent. The table lists some 1.5 million clones, around 98% of them singletons. Germline V lookup: CDR1 MNHEY, CDR2 SMNVEV (reference sequence). The CDR3 spans 16 residues. The germline V and J ends were trimmed by 6 bases and 0 bases, with 12 bases remaining between them. To note about this clone: The antigen is undetermined.

The split of CD4+ cells yielded CD45RA+ naive and CD45RA-negative memory subsets. The sequencing input was naive CD4+ T cells sorted from blood. Regarding subset: CD45RA+ positively selected. The V gene is TRBV27, the J gene TRBJ2-6; tentatively, D is TRBD2 (6 bases). This TCR came from a man between 25 and 39 years old in good health. For the CDR3, the DNA is TGTGCCAGCAGGCTCGCCGGGGGCTCTGGGGCCAACGTCCTGACTTTC. Residues: CASRLAGGSGANVLTF.